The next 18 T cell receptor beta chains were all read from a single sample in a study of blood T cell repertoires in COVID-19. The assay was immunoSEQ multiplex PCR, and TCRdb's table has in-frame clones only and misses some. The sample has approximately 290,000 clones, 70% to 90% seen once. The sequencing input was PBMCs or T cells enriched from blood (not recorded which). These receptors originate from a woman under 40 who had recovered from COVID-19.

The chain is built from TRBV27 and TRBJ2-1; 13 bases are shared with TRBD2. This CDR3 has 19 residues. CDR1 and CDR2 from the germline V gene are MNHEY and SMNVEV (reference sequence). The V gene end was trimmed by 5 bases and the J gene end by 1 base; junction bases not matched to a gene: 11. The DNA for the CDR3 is TGTGCCAGCAGTCCTACTAGCGGGAGGGCCGGTGGGTCCTACAATGAGCAGTTCTTC. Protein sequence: CASSPTSGRAGGSYNEQFF.

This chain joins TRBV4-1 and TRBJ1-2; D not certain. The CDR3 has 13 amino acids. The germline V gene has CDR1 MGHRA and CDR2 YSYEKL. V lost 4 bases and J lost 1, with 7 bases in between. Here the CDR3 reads CASSLQINYGYTF. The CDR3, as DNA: TGCGCCAGCAGCCTACAGATTAACTATGGCTACACCTTC.

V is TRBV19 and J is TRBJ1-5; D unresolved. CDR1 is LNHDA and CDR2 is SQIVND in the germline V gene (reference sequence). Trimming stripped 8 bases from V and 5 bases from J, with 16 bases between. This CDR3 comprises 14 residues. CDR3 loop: CASAQLTGYQPQHF. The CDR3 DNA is TGTGCCAGTGCCCAGTTAACGGGATATCAGCCCCAGCATTTT.

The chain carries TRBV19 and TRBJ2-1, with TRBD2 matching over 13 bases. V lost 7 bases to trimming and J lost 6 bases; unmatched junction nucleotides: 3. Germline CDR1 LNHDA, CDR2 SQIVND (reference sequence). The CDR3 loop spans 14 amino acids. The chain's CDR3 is CASMGTSGINEQFF. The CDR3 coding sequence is TGTGCCAGTATGGGGACTAGCGGGATCAATGAGCAGTTCTTC. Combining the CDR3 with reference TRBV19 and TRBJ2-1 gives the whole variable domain DGGITQSPKYLFRKEGQNVTLSCEQNLNHDAMYWYRQDPGQGLRLIYYSQIVNDFQKGDIAEGYSVSREKKESFPLTVTSAQKNPTAFYLCASMGTSGINEQFFGPGTRLTVL.

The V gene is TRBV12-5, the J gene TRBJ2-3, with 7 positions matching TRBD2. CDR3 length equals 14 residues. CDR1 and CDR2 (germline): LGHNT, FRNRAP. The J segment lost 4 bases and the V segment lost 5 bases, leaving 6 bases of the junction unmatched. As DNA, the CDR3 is TGTGCTAGTGGTCCGGGGGGAATTGCAGATACGCAGTATTTT. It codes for CASGPGGIADTQYF. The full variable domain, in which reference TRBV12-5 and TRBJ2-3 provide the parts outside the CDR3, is DARVTQTPRHKVTEMGQEVTMRCQPILGHNTVFWYRQTMMQGLELLAYFRNRAPLDDSGMPKDRFSAEMPDATLATLKIQPSEPRDSAVYFCASGPGGIADTQYFGPGTRLTVL.

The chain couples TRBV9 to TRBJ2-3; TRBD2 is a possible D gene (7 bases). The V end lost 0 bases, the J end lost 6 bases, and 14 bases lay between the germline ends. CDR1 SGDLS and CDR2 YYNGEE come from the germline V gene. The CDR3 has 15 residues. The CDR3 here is CASSVVGGGGDTQYF. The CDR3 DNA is TGTGCCAGCAGCGTAGTGGGAGGGGGAGGGGATACGCAGTATTTT. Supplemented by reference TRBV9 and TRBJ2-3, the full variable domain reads DSGVTQTPKHLITATGQRVTLRCSPRSGDLSVYWYQQSLDQGLQFLIQYYNGEERAKGNILERFSAQQFPDLHSELNLSSLELGDSALYFCASSVVGGGGDTQYFGPGTRLTVL.

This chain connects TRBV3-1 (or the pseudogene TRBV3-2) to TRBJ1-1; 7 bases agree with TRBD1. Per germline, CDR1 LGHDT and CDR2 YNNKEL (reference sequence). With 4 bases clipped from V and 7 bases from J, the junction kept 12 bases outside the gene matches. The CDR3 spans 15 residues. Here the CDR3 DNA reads TGTGCCAGCAGCCGAGGTCTTGGACAGGCGGGTGAAGCTTTCTTT. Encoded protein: CASSRGLGQAGEAFF.

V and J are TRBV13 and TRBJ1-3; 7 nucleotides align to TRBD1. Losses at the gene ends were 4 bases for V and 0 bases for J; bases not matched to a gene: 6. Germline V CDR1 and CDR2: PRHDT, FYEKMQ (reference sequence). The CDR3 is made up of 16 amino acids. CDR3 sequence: CASSSTNRGSGNTIYF. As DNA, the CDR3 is TGTGCCAGCAGCTCCACCAACAGGGGCTCTGGAAACACCATATATTTT.

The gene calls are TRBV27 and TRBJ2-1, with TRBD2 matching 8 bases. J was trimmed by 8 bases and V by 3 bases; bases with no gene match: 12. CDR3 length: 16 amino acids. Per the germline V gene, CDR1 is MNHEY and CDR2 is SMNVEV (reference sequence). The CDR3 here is CASSFSREALFDEQFF. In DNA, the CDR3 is TGTGCCAGCAGTTTCTCGCGGGAGGCCCTTTTTGATGAGCAGTTCTTC.

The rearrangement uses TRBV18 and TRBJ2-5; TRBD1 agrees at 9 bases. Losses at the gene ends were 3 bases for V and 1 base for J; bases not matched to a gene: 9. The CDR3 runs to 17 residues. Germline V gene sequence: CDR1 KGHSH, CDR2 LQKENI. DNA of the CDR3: TGTGCCAGCTCACCCACCTCGGGACAGGGAGCCCAAGAGACCCAGTACTTC. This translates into CASSPTSGQGAQETQYF.

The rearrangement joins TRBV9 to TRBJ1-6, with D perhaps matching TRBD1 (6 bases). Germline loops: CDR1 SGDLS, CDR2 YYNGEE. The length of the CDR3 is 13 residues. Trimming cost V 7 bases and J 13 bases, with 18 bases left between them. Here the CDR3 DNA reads TGTGCCAGCTCTAGGGCAGGGGCCTTTCCCCTCCACTTT. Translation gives CASSRAGAFPLHF. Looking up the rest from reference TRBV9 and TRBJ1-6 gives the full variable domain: DSGVTQTPKHLITATGQRVTLRCSPRSGDLSVYWYQQSLDQGLQFLIQYYNGEERAKGNILERFSAQQFPDLHSELNLSSLELGDSALYFCASSRAGAFPLHFGNGTRLTVT.

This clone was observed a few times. The CDR3 spells CASSLDETEAFF. The CDR3 coding sequence is TGTGCCAGCAGCTTGGACGAGACTGAAGCTTTCTTT. This sequence joins TRBV5-6 and TRBJ1-1, with D unresolved. This CDR3 comprises 12 residues. Germline V gives CDR1 SGHDT, CDR2 YYEEEE. V lost 0 bases and J lost 5, with 5 bases in between.

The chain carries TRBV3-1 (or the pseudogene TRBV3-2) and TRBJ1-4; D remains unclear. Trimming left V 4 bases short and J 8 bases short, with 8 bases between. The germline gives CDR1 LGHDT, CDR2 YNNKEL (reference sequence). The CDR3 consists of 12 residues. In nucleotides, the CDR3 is TGTGCCAGCAGCCCGCCGGGGGAAAAACTGTTTTTT. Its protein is CASSPPGEKLFF.

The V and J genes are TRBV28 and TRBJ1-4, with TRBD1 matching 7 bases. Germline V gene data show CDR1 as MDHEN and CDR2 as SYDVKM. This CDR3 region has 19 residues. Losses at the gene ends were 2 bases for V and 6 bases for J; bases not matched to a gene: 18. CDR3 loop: CASSLTAPPLTGFYEKLFF. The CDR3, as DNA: TGTGCCAGCAGTTTAACTGCCCCTCCTCTGACAGGGTTCTATGAAAAACTGTTTTTT.

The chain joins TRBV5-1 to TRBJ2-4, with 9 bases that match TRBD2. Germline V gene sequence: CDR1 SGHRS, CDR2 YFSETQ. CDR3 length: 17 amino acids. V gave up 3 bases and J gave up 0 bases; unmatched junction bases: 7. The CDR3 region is CASSYSLAGLAKNIQYF. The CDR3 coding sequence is TGCGCCAGCAGCTATTCTCTAGCGGGATTAGCCAAAAACATTCAGTACTTC.

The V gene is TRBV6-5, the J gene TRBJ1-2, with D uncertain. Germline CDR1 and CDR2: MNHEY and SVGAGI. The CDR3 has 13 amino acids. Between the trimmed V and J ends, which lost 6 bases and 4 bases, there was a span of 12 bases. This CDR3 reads CASSHTAPYGYTF. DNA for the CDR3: TGTGCCAGCAGCCATACAGCTCCCTATGGCTACACCTTC.

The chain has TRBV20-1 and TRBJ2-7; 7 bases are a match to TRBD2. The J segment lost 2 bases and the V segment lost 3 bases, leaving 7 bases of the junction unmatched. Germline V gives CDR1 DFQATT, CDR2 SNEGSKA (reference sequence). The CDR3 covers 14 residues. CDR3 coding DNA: TGCAGTGCTAGTAGGTGGGAGGGAACCTACGAGCAGTACTTC. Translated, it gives CSASRWEGTYEQYF.

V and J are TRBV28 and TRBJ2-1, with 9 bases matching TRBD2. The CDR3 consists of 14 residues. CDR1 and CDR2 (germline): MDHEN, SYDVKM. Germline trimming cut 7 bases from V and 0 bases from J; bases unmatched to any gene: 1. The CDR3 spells CASNSGSSYNEQFF. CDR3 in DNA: TGTGCCAGCAATAGCGGGAGCTCCTACAATGAGCAGTTCTTC.